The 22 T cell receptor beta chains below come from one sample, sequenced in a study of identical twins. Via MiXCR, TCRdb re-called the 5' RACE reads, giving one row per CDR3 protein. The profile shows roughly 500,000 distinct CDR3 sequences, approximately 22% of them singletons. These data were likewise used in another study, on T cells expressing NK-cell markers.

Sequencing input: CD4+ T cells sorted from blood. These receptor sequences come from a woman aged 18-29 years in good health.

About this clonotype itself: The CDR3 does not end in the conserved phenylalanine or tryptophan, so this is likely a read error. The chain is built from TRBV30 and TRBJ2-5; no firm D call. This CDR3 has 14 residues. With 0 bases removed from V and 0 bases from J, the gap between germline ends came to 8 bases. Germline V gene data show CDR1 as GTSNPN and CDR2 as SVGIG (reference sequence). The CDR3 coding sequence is TGTGCCTGGAGTGTAAGCAGAGACCAAGAGACCCAGTACCTC. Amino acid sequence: CAWSVSRDQETQYL.

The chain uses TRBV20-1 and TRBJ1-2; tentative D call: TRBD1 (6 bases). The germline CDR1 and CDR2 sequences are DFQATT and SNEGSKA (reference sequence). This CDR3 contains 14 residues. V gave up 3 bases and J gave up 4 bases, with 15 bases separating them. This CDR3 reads CSASDGQPTYGYTF. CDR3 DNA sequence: TGCAGTGCTAGCGACGGACAGCCGACCTATGGCTACACCTTC.

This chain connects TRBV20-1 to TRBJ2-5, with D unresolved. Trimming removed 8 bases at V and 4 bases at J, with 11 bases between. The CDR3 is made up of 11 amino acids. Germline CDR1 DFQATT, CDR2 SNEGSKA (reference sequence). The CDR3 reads CSPRRSETQYF. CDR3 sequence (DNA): TGCAGTCCACGTAGGTCAGAGACCCAGTACTTC.

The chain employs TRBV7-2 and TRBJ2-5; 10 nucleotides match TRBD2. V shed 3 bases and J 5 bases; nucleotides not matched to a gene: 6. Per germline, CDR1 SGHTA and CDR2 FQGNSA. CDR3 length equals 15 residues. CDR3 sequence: CASSFSSGSWETQYF. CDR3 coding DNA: TGTGCCAGCAGCTTTTCTAGCGGGAGTTGGGAGACCCAGTACTTC.

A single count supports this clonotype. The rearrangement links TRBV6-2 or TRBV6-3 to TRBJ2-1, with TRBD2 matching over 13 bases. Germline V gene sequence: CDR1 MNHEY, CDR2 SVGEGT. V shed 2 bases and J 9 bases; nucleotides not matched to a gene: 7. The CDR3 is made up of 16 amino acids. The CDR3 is CASSYDRTSGSGEQFF. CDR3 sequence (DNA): TGTGCCAGCAGTTACGATCGGACTAGCGGGAGTGGTGAGCAGTTCTTC.

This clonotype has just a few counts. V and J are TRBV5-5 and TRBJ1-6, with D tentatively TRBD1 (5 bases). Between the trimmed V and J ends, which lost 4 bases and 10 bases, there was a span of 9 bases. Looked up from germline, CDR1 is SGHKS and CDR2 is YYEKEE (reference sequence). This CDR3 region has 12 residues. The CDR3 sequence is CASSMTDSPLHF. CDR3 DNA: TGTGCCAGCAGCATGACAGACTCACCCCTCCACTTT.

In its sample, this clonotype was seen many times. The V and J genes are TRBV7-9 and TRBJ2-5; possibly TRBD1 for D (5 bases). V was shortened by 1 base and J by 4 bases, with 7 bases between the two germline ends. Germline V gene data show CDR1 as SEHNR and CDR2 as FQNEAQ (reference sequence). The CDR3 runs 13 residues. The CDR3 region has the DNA TGTGCCAGCAGCTTAGACAGGCTAGAGACCCAGTACTTC. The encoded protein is CASSLDRLETQYF.

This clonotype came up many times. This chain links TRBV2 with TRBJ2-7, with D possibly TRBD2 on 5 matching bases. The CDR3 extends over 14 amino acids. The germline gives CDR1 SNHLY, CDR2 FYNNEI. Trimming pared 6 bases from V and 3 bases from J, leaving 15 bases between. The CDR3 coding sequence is TGTGCCAGCAGCTCCGACGCTGGGAGCTACGAGCAGTACTTC. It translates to CASSSDAGSYEQYF.

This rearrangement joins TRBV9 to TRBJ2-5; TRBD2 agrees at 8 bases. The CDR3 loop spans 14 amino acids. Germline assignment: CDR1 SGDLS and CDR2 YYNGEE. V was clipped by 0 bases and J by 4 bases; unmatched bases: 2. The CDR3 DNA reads TGTGCCAGCAGCGTAGGGGCGGGAGGAGAGACCCAGTACTTC. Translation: CASSVGAGGETQYF. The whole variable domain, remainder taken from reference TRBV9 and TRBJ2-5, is DSGVTQTPKHLITATGQRVTLRCSPRSGDLSVYWYQQSLDQGLQFLIQYYNGEERAKGNILERFSAQQFPDLHSELNLSSLELGDSALYFCASSVGAGGETQYFGPGTRLLVL.

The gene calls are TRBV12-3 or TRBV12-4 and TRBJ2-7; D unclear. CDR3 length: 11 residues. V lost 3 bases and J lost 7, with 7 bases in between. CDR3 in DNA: TGTGCCAGCAGTTTGAAGTGGGAGCAGTACTTC. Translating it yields CASSLKWEQYF.

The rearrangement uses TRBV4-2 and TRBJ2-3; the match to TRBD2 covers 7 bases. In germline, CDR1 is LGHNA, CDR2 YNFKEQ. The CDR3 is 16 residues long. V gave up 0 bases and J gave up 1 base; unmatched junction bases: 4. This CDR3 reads CASSQDVAGGTDTQYF. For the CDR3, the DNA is TGTGCCAGCAGCCAAGACGTAGCGGGCGGCACAGATACGCAGTATTTT.

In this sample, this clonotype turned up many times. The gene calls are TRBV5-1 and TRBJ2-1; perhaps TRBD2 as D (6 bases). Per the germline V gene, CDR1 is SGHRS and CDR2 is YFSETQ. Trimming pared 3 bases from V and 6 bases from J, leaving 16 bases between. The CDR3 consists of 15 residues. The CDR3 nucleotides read TGCGCCAGCAGCTCACTTCCGGGAGAAGGCAATGAGCAGTTCTTC. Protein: CASSSLPGEGNEQFF.

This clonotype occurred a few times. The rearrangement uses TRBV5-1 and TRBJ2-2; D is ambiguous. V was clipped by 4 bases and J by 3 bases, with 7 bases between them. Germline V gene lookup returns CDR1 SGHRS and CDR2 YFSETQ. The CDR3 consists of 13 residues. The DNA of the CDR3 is TGCGCCAGCAGCCAACAAGACACCGGGGAGCTGTTTTTT. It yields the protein CASSQQDTGELFF.

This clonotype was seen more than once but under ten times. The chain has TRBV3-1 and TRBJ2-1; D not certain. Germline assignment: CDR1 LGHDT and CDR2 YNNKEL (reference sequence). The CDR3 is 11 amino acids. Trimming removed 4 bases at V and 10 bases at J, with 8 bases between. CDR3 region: CASSLPHEQFF. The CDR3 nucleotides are TGTGCCAGCAGCCTCCCACACGAGCAGTTCTTC.

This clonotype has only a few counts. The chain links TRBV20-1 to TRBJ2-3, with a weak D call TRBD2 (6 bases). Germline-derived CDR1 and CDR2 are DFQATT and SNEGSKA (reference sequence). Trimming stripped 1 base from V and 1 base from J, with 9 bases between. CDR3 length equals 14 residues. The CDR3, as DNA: TGCAGTGCTAGAGTGACTAGACGCACAGATACGCAGTATTTT. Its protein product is CSARVTRRTDTQYF.

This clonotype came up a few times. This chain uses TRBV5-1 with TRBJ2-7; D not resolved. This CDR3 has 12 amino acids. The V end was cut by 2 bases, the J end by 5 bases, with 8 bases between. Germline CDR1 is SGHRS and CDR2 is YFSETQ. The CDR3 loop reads CASSFRMDEQYF. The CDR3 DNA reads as TGCGCCAGCAGCTTCCGGATGGACGAGCAGTACTTC.

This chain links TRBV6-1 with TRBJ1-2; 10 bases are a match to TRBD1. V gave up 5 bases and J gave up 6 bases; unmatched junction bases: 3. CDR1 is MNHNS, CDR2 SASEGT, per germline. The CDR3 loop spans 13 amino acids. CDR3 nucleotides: TGTGCCAGCAGTCAGACAGGGGGCAATGGCTACACCTTC. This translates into CASSQTGGNGYTF.

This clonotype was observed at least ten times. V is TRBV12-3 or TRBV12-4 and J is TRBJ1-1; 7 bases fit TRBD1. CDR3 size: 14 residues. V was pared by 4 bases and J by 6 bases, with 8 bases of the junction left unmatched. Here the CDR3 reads CASSSDRRGPEAFF. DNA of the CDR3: TGTGCCAGCAGTTCGGACAGGCGGGGCCCTGAAGCTTTCTTT.

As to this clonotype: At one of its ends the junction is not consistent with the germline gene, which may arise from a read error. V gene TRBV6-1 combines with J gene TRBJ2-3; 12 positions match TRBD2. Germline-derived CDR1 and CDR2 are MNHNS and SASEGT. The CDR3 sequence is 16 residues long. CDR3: CASSRSTSGSKDTQYF. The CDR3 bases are TGTGCCAGCAGTCGGTCGACTAGCGGGAGCAAAGATACGCAGTATTTT.

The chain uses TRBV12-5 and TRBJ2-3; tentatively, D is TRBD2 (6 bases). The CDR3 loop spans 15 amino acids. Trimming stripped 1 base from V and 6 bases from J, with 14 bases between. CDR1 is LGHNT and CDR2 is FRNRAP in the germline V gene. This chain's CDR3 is CASGLGHRETDTQYF. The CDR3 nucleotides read TGTGCTAGTGGTTTGGGACACCGGGAGACGGATACGCAGTATTTT. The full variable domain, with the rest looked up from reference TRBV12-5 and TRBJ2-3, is DARVTQTPRHKVTEMGQEVTMRCQPILGHNTVFWYRQTMMQGLELLAYFRNRAPLDDSGMPKDRFSAEMPDATLATLKIQPSEPRDSAVYFCASGLGHRETDTQYFGPGTRLTVL.

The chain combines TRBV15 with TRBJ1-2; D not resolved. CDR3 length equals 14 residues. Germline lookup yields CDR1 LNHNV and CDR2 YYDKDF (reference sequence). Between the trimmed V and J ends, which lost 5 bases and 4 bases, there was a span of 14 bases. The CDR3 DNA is TGTGCCACCAGCCCCCGAACAGCCACCTATGGCTACACCTTC. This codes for CATSPRTATYGYTF.

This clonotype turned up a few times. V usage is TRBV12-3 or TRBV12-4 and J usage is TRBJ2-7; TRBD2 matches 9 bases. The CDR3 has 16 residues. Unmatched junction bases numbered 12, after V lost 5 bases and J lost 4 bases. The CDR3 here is CASSPQGAGGVYEQYF. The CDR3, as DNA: TGTGCCAGCAGTCCCCAGGGTGCGGGAGGGGTATACGAGCAGTACTTC.